The 14 T cell receptor beta chains reported below all come from one sample, sequenced in a study of cytotoxic CD8 clonotypes in ibrutinib-treated CLL. Assay used: immunoSEQ multiplex PCR; TCRdb lists only in-frame clones, some missing. The sample includes almost 250,000 clones, around three quarters of them seen just once. The source material was PBMCs, sampled after 24 months of ibrutinib treatment. The source of these receptors is a human donor with chronic lymphocytic leukemia.

CDR3 in amino acids: CASTNPGTYEQYF. CDR3 bases: TGTGCCAGCACCAATCCGGGAACTTACGAGCAGTACTTC. The chain has TRBV6-5 and TRBJ2-7; weak D call: TRBD2 (5 bases). Germline CDR1 is MNHEY and CDR2 is SVGAGI. Trimming pared 7 bases from V and 4 bases from J, leaving 14 bases between. The CDR3 has 13 residues.

The rearrangement joins TRBV27 to TRBJ1-5; 7 bases are shared with TRBD1. Trimming took 6 bases from V and 0 from J; bases not matched to a gene: 5. Germline lookup yields CDR1 MNHEY and CDR2 SMNVEV (reference sequence). CDR3 size: 15 residues. The CDR3 protein is CASRSGDSSNQPQHF. The CDR3 DNA reads TGTGCCAGCAGGAGCGGGGACAGTAGCAATCAGCCCCAGCATTTT.

CDR3 region: CASSIAGLSYNEQFF. DNA of the CDR3: TGTGCCAGCAGTATAGCGGGATTGTCCTACAATGAGCAGTTCTTC. The chain joins TRBV28 to TRBJ2-1; TRBD2 agrees at 8 bases. The CDR3 length is 15 residues. J lost 1 base, V lost 5 bases, and 4 bases had no gene match. Germline lookup yields CDR1 MDHEN and CDR2 SYDVKM.

This sequence joins TRBV28 and TRBJ2-5; no clear D. This CDR3 is built from 14 residues. From germline, CDR1 is MDHEN and CDR2 SYDVKM. The ends were cut back, 2 bases at V and 2 bases at J, with 9 bases in the middle. CDR3 residues: CASSLPSPQETQYF. The CDR3 coding sequence is TGTGCCAGCAGTTTACCCAGCCCGCAAGAGACCCAGTACTTC.

This clone was recorded only once. J is TRBJ2-1 and V is TRBV28, with a weak D call TRBD2 (6 bases). The CDR3 contains 16 residues. Deletions cut 5 bases from V and 4 bases from J, with 18 bases between. The germline CDR1 and CDR2 sequences are MDHEN and SYDVKM. The CDR3 DNA reads TGTGCCAGCAGTCCTAGCGCCGCACCCGCTTACAATGAGCAGTTCTTC. It is translated as CASSPSAAPAYNEQFF. The variable domain in full, completed from reference TRBV28 and TRBJ2-1, reads DVKVTQSSRYLVKRTGEKVFLECVQDMDHENMFWYRQDPGLGLRLIYFSYDVKMKEKGDIPEGYSVSREKKERFSLILESASTNQTSMYLCASSPSAAPAYNEQFFGPGTRLTVL.

The rearrangement uses TRBV14 and TRBJ2-4; possibly TRBD1 for D (6 bases). V was shortened by 5 bases and J by 8 bases, with 13 bases between the two germline ends. CDR1 SGHDN and CDR2 FVKESK come from the germline V gene. This CDR3 contains 13 residues. CDR3: CASSTRGADIQYF. In DNA, the CDR3 is TGTGCCAGCAGCACCAGGGGCGCGGACATTCAGTACTTC.

The chain links TRBV10-3 to TRBJ2-1; possibly TRBD1 for D (5 bases). The CDR3 has 13 residues. CDR1 and CDR2 from the germline V gene are ENHRY and SYGVKD. V was clipped by 6 bases and J by 5 bases, with 11 bases between them. The CDR3 coding sequence is TGTGCCATCAGACTCGACAGCAACAATGAGCAGTTCTTC. Its translation is CAIRLDSNNEQFF.

The rearrangement links TRBV27 to TRBJ1-5, with D perhaps TRBD1 (5 bases). Trimming left V 2 bases short and J 4 bases short, with 12 bases between. The CDR3 spans 15 residues. Germline CDR1 reads MNHEY; CDR2 reads SMNVEV (reference sequence). In DNA, the CDR3 is TGTGCCAGCAGTTTAGGCGCGGGGGGGAATCAGCCCCAGCATTTT. Its protein product is CASSLGAGGNQPQHF.

The rearrangement uses TRBV5-6 and TRBJ2-2; the match to TRBD1 covers 7 bases. This CDR3 is 14 amino acids long. Per germline, CDR1 SGHDT and CDR2 YYEEEE. The junction had 0 bases not matched to a gene; V was cut back by 3 bases and J by 1 base. The DNA for the CDR3 is TGTGCCAGCAGCTGGGACAGGAACACCGGGGAGCTGTTTTTT. The encoded protein is CASSWDRNTGELFF.

This clone has only a few counts. The chain couples TRBV15 to TRBJ2-7; D not certain. V dropped 0 bases and J dropped 5 bases, with 17 bases sitting between them. CDR1 is LNHNV and CDR2 is YYDKDF in the germline V gene (reference sequence). This CDR3 has 16 amino acids. CDR3 nucleotides: TGTGCCACCAGCAGAGATCCCAACGGAGTTGTCCACGAGCAGTACTTC. Its protein product is CATSRDPNGVVHEQYF. The full variable domain, in which reference TRBV15 and TRBJ2-7 provide the parts outside the CDR3, is DAMVIQNPRYQVTQFGKPVTLSCSQTLNHNVMYWYQQKSSQAPKLLFHYYDKDFNNEADTPDNFQSRRPNTSFCFLDIRSPGLGDTAMYLCATSRDPNGVVHEQYFGPGTRLTVT.

V usage is TRBV5-1 and J usage is TRBJ2-1, with unresolved D. V was cut by 0 bases and J by 10 bases, with 5 bases left in between. This CDR3 has 11 residues. CDR1 SGHRS and CDR2 YFSETQ come from the germline V gene. The CDR3 spells CASSLETEQFF. DNA for the CDR3: TGCGCCAGCAGCTTGGAAACAGAGCAGTTCTTC.

The chain recombines TRBV2 with TRBJ2-5; tentatively, D is TRBD2 (6 bases). Looked up from germline, CDR1 is SNHLY and CDR2 is FYNNEI. The ends were cut back, 7 bases at V and 2 bases at J, with 14 bases in the middle. CDR3 length equals 14 residues. CDR3 sequence reads: CASTPGVSQETQYF. The CDR3, as DNA: TGTGCCAGCACTCCGGGGGTATCGCAAGAGACCCAGTACTTC.

This clone was seen a single time. The junction departs from the called germline gene at one end, perhaps through a read error. The chain recombines TRBV7-7 with TRBJ1-1, with D possibly TRBD1 on 5 matching bases. Germline V CDR1 and CDR2: SSHAT, FNYEAQ (reference sequence). There are 15 residues in the CDR3. In DNA form, the CDR3 reads TGTGCTAGCAGCCCTCTCGGAGGGGCGGCCACTGAAGCTTTCTTT. Protein product: CASSPLGGAATEAFF.

This chain uses TRBV19 with TRBJ2-1; the D call may be TRBD1 or TRBD2 (5 bases each). V shed 1 base and J shed 4 bases, with 11 bases lying between them. The CDR3 runs 15 residues. Germline CDR1 and CDR2: LNHDA and SQIVND (reference sequence). The CDR3 DNA follows: TGTGCCAGTAGTATAGTCGGGACGGCATACAATGAGCAGTTCTTC. Translated, it gives CASSIVGTAYNEQFF.